By sample share, the clone carrying this TCR beta chain is medium-sized (0.01 to 0.1%). The data derive from a study of blood T cell repertoires in COVID-19. Study as a whole: Both acute and convalescent COVID-19 samples were obtained from the United States, Italy and Spain. T cells, B-cell-depleted T cells, or PBMCs supplied cDNA or gDNA.

Original data processing: Amplification from reference gene primers served as the basis for estimated nucleated cell counts. Libraries were prepared by immunoSEQ multiplex PCR; TCRdb keeps only in-frame clonotypes and omits some of them. V, J and clone size are those of that table, while D and trimming were read from the DNA. The sample holds around 220,000 clones, roughly three quarters seen once. Between the trimmed V and J ends, which lost 0 bases and 4 bases, there was a span of 28 bases. Germline assignment: CDR1 LNHDA and CDR2 SQIVND (reference sequence). The CDR3 runs to 21 residues. Sequencing was performed on peripheral blood. This sequence joins TRBV19 and TRBJ1-5, with D unresolved. The clonotype was recovered from a woman aged 40 to 50 with active or convalescent COVID-19. CDR3 loop: CASSIDYSSRLGHRGNQPQHF. The CDR3 bases are TGTGCCAGTAGTATAGATTACTCTTCCCGCTTGGGTCACCGAGGAAATCAGCCCCAGCATTTT.